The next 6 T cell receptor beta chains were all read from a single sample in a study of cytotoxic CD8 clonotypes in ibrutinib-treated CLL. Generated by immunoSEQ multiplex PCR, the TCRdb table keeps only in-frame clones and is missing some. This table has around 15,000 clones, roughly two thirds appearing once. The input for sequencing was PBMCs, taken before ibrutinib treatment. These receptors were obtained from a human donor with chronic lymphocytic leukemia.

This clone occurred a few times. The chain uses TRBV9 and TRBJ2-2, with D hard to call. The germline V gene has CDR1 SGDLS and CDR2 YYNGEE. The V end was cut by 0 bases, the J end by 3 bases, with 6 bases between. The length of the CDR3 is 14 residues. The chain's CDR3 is CASSVEHHTGELFF. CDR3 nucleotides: TGTGCCAGCAGCGTAGAACACCACACCGGGGAGCTGTTTTTT. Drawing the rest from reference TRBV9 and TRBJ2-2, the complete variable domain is DSGVTQTPKHLITATGQRVTLRCSPRSGDLSVYWYQQSLDQGLQFLIQYYNGEERAKGNILERFSAQQFPDLHSELNLSSLELGDSALYFCASSVEHHTGELFFGEGSRLTVL.

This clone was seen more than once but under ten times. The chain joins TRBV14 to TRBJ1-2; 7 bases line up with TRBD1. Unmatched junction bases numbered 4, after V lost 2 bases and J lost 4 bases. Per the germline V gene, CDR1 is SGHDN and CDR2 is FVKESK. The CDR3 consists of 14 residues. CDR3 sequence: CASSQSRGPYGYTF. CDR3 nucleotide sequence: TGTGCCAGCAGCCAATCTAGGGGGCCCTATGGCTACACCTTC.

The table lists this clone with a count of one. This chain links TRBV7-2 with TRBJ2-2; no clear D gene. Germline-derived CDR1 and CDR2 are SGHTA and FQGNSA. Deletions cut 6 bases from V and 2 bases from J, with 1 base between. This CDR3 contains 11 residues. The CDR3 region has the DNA TGTGCCAGCAGAAACACCGGGGAGCTGTTTTTT. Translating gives CASRNTGELFF.

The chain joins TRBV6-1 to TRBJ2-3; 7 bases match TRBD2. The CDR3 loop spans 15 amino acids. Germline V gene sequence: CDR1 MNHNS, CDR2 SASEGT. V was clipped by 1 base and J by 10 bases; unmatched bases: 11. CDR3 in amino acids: CASSEGGLLGGAQYF. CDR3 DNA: TGTGCCAGCAGTGAAGGGGGACTATTAGGCGGCGCGCAGTATTTT.

CDR3 nucleotides: TGCGCCAGCAGCCTTCTGGATCCCAGGGGGCTATCCTACGAGCAGTACTTC. As protein: CASSLLDPRGLSYEQYF. This chain uses TRBV5-1 with TRBJ2-7, with 8 bases identical to TRBD1. V was clipped by 4 bases and J by 1 base; unmatched bases: 13. Germline lookup yields CDR1 SGHRS and CDR2 YFSETQ. This CDR3 spans 17 amino acids. Variable domain in full (rest from reference TRBV5-1 and TRBJ2-7): KAGVTQTPRYLIKTRGQQVTLSCSPISGHRSVSWYQQTPGQGLQFLFEYFSETQRNKGNFPGRFSGRQFSNSRSEMNVSTLELGDSALYLCASSLLDPRGLSYEQYFGPGTRLTVT.

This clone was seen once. The CDR3 here is CASTTFGEDQPQHF. Written as DNA, the CDR3 is TGTGCCAGCACCACTTTCGGGGAGGATCAGCCCCAGCATTTT. The chain has TRBV6-1 and TRBJ1-5; D is undetermined. Germline V gene data show CDR1 as MNHNS and CDR2 as SASEGT. V was trimmed by 7 bases and J by 5 bases, leaving 15 bases between them. CDR3 length: 14 amino acids.